This T cell receptor (beta chain) was recovered during a study of blood T cells in healthy people across ages (dated by TCRdb to the mid-2010s). About the full investigation: In model experiments, template switching captured about one uniquely barcoded TCR beta cDNA molecule for every two T cells. Using deep sequencing normalized with unique cDNA molecular identifiers, the study measured how TCR beta repertoire diversity changes with age. Donors were grouped into four age groups: young (average roughly 17 years), middle-aged (around 39), aged (about 60) and long-lived (just over 80). To avoid experimental bias, donors of different ages were distributed randomly across sequencing lanes. The study analyzed two additional independent replicas of 1 million unique cDNA reads from the same blood draw for two donors, one aged 18 to 30 and one aged 80 or older.

Comments on this clonotype: The antigen it recognizes is unknown. Base qualities are not at hand, and no much larger clone is one base apart.

The roughly 42 donors, aged 6 to 90 years, were systemically healthy Caucasian individuals from Russia. About 10 milliliters of peripheral blood were drawn from each donor into EDTA-treated Vacutainer tubes. PBMCs were isolated by Ficoll-Paque density-gradient centrifugation, with at least 7 million obtained per sample. Total RNA was extracted from PBMCs with Trizol reagent, with at least 5 micrograms obtained per sample. For every donor, an aliquot of PBMCs went through flow cytometry to measure the percentages of naive CD45RAhigh/CD27high T cells. To prepare the library, 5' RACE was applied. The sequencer listed for this sample is Illumina HiSeq 2500. A second PCR of about 7 to 12 cycles was performed with a sample-barcoded 5' primer and a J-beta primer mix. A template-switch 5' adaptor carrying 12 random nucleotides introduced a unique molecular identifier onto each TCR beta cDNA molecule. Each sample yielded at least 2.5 million CDR3-containing paired-end reads. First-strand cDNA was synthesized from all RNA with the Mint cDNA synthesis kit, primed by a TRBC-specific oligonucleotide. Following uracil-DNA glycosylase treatment, a first 18-cycle PCR with universal primers M1SS and BC2_uni_R was performed on all cDNA. The study's own analysis went as follows. For normalization, 1 million high-quality reads were randomly selected from each sample, with every read carrying a distinct molecular identifier. Instead of being binned into consensus sequences, reads with shared molecular identifiers were discarded. MiTCR, set to a Q25 quality threshold and the strictest error-elimination algorithm, was used for CDR3 identification, clonotype clustering and error correction. A nonparametric unseen species model with Euler transformation was used to estimate a lower bound on total TCR beta diversity. The public reads were reprocessed in TCRdb via fastp at Q25 and MiXCR, keeping in-frame beta chains. Each record represents a unique CDR3 protein, reported with the most common genes and DNA among its rows. The V and J calls follow TCRdb's processing rather than the paper's. Within this sample are around 1.5 million distinct CDR3 sequences, with approximately 40% of them counted one time only. The top ten constitute roughly 7.9% of the sample.

The germline V gene specifies SGHAT as CDR1 and FQNNGV as CDR2. V was cut back by 8 bases and J by 0 bases, leaving a gap of 14 bases between them. The CDR3 goes from the cysteine to the phenylalanine over 14 residues. Left in the record is the CDR3 DNA by itself, 42 bases read in frame from the first base. Study-level results and caveats: Compared with the aged group, the long-lived group had more naive CD4+ T cells, fewer expanded clones and increased TCR diversity, suggesting age selection. Conclusive comparison of naive and antigen-experienced compartments was prevented by the profiling of bulk unsorted PBMCs. Because donor CMV infection status was unknown, age-related changes in expanded clonotypes were potentially confounded. There was a strong correlation between observed TCR beta diversity and the percentage of naive T cells measured by flow cytometry. As age increased, observed TCR beta diversity per million T cells dropped in a roughly linear way, and a significant reduction was already evident by age about 40. Estimates of total diversity from one million sequenced T cells were regarded as lower bounds and underestimates.

This receptor chain uses TRBV11-2 and TRBJ2-7; TRBD1 is perhaps the D gene, given 5 matching bases. Sequencing was carried out using blood. The TCR sequence derives from a woman aged 18-29 years in good health. The CDR3 region: CASGQDISSYEQYF. Read as DNA, the sequence is TGTGCCAGCGGGCAGGACATAAGCTCCTACGAGCAGTACTTC.